This TCR beta chain was documented in a study of shared clonotypes between healthy human individuals. The CDR3 extends over 14 amino acids. Germline CDR1 and CDR2: SGHVS and FQNEAQ. Trimming removed 5 bases from V and 7 bases from J, with 15 bases in between. Of note for this clone: The antigen is unknown.

Clones were sequenced by immunoSEQ multiplex PCR, and TCRdb holds only the in-frame ones, with some missing. The data contain roughly 2.5 million clones, more than 80% of them singletons. General study findings and limits: When compared with the clonotypes that were shared by all four sorted-subset donors, the non-shared clonotypes turned out to have lower generation probabilities. Researchers found naive subsets generally carried larger estimated richness than memory subsets.

Input material: naive CD4+ T cells sorted from blood. Subset specified: CD45RA+ positively selected. The receptor was derived from a man between 18 and 35 years old in good health. This sequence joins TRBV7-8 and TRBJ2-4; D is perhaps TRBD1 or TRBD2 (5 bases each). In DNA, the CDR3 is TGTGCCAGCAGCCACCGGGACCGCGGCAACATTCAGTACTTC. This translates into CASSHRDRGNIQYF. Looking up the rest from reference TRBV7-8 and TRBJ2-4 gives the full variable domain: GAGVSQSPRYKVAKRGQDVALRCDPISGHVSLFWYQQALGQGPEFLTYFQNEAQLDKSGLPSDRFFAERPEGSVSTLKIQRTQQEDSAVYLCASSHRDRGNIQYFGAGTRLSVL.